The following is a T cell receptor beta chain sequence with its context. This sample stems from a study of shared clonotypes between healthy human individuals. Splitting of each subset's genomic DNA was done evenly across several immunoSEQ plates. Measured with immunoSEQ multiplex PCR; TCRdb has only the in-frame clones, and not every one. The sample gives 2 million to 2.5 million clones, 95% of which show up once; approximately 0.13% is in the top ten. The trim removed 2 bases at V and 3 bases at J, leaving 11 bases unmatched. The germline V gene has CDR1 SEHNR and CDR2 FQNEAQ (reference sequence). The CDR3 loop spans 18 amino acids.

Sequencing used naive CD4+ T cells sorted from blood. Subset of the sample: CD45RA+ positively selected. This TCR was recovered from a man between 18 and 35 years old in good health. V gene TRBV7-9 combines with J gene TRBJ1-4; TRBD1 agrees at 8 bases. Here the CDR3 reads CASSLSPSGGAANEKLFF. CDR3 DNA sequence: TGTGCCAGCAGCTTAAGCCCCTCAGGGGGCGCAGCTAATGAAAAACTGTTTTTT.